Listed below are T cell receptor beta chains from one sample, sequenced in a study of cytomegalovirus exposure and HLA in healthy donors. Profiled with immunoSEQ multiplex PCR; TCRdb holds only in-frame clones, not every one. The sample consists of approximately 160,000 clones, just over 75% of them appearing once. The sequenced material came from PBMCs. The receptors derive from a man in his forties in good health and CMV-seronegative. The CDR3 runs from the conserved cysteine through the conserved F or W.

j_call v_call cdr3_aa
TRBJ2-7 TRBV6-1 CASIRDNVSGEQYF
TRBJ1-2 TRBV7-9 CASSKDRDPNYGYTF
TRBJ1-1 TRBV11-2 CASSLAQGTEAFF
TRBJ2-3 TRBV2 CASSERREGWDTQYF
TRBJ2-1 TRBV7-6 CASSLVGGRADEQFF
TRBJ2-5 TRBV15 CATSRAGSATGKTQYF
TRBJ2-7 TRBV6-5 CASTWTRNYEQYF
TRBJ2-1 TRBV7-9 CSSSPGTSGNEQFF
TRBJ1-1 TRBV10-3 CAISEFTRQGAGTEAFF
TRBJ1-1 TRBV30 CAWGGQKVEAFF
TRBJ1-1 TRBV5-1 CASSSRGPNTEAFF
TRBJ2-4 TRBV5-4 CASSLLQGIQYF
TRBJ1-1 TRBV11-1 CASSLGRRILSKEAFF
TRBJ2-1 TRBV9 CASSPSLAGAEQFF